Each of the 5 T cell receptor beta chains below was sequenced from the same sample in a study of CD8+ T cells in alopecia areata. RNA was extracted and reverse transcribed into cDNA as the sequencing template. The table came from immunoSEQ multiplex PCR; TCRdb's copy has only in-frame clones and leaves some out. Of about 64,000 clones in the sample, 44% were seen once. Sequenced input: NKG2D-low CD8+ T cells sorted from blood. The receptor set was obtained from a human donor with alopecia areata.

This clone was counted a few times. The chain carries TRBV9 and TRBJ2-1; D ambiguous. The CDR3 loop spans 13 amino acids. Germline CDR1 SGDLS, CDR2 YYNGEE. V lost 4 bases, J lost 1 base, and 6 bases lay in between. The CDR3 nucleotides are TGTGCCAGCAGCAGAGGTTCCTACAATGAGCAGTTCTTC. It is translated as CASSRGSYNEQFF.

This sequence joins TRBV4-1 and TRBJ1-1; 8 nucleotides line up with TRBD1. V dropped 5 bases and J dropped 4; count of bases not matched to a gene: 9. The length of the CDR3 is 15 residues. Germline values: CDR1 MGHRA, CDR2 YSYEKL. The CDR3 loop reads CASSFHGQGGTEAFF. The CDR3 DNA is TGCGCCAGCAGCTTCCATGGACAGGGTGGCACTGAAGCTTTCTTT.

This chain joins TRBV4-1 and TRBJ2-5; D gene ambiguous. Trimming took 1 base from V and 5 from J, leaving 5 bases between them. The CDR3 runs 12 residues. CDR1 is MGHRA and CDR2 is YSYEKL in the germline V gene. In DNA, the CDR3 is TGCGCCAGCAGCCAAGCGAGGGAGACCCAGTACTTC. It specifies CASSQARETQYF.

The rearrangement uses TRBV4-1 and TRBJ1-5, with a possible D match to TRBD1 (6 bases). There are 15 residues in the CDR3. Germline CDR1 is MGHRA and CDR2 is YSYEKL. V was clipped by 3 bases and J by 6 bases, with 15 bases between them. The CDR3, as DNA: TGCGCCAGCAGCCAGAGGACGGGGGCGGGTCAGCCCCAGCATTTT. It yields the protein CASSQRTGAGQPQHF.

The chain combines TRBV30 with TRBJ2-1; D remains ambiguous. The CDR3 runs to 12 residues. The germline V gene encodes CDR1 GTSNPN and CDR2 SVGIG (reference sequence). The V and J ends lost 1 base and 7 bases respectively, with 8 bases between them. The CDR3 coding sequence is TGTGCCTGGAGTGGGACGGGTAATGAGCAGTTCTTC. Protein product: CAWSGTGNEQFF.